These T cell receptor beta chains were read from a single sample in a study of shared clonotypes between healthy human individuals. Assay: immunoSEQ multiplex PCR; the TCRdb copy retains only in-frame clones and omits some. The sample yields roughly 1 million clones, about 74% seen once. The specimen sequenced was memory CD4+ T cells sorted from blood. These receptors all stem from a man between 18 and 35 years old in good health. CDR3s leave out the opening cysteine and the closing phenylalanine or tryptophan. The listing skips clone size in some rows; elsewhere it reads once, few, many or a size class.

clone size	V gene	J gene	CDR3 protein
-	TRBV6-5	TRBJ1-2	ASSSPGTANYGYT
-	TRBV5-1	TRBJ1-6	ASSLDTPGQGVSPLH
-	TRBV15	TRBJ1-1	ATSNAGGIFIGPEAF
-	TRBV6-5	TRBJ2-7	ASSPAGTAPTEQY
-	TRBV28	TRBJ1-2	ASSLGDRWGYT
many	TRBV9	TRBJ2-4	ASSVGTGINIQY
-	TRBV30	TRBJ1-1	AWSVSGAGEAF
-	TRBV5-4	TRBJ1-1	ASSPRGGTEAF
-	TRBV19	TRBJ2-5	ASSLRRLDQETQY
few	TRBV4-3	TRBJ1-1	ASSPQGGNTEAF
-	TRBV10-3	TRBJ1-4	AISEGQTNEKLF
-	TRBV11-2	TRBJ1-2	ASSLDHRVSYGYT
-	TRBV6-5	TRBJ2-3	ASSYGFFSTDTQY